This TCR beta chain was sequenced for a study of siplizumab effects on memory and regulatory T cells. About this clone itself: Its antigen is unknown.

There are 16 residues in the CDR3. The study, taken as a whole, reports: A minor fraction of alloreactive clones, and no more, mapped to unstimulated subsets. No functional test confirmed suppression by proliferating siplizumab-culture Tregs. Memory T cells appeared less diverse than naive cells, which seemed to contribute substantially to alloresponse.

Only in-frame clones appear in the TCRdb table, and some are missing; sequencing was by immunoSEQ multiplex PCR. Of about 97,000 clones listed, 92% are singletons. Sequencing was carried out using non-Treg CD4+ T cells sorted from blood. This clonotype was sampled from a human donor in good health. V and J are TRBV21-1 and TRBJ1-4; the table's D call TRBD1 went unverified against the DNA. TRBV21-1 is annotated as a pseudogene. CDR3 region: CASSKEGQGAGEKLFF. The CDR3 DNA follows: TGTGCCAGCAGCAAAGAAGGACAGGGGGCAGGCGAAAAACTGTTTTTT.